This TCR beta chain was identified in a study of blood T cell repertoires in COVID-19. The trim removed 3 bases at V and 0 bases at J, leaving 7 bases unmatched. The CDR3 is made up of 16 amino acids. The germline V gene encodes CDR1 SGHVS and CDR2 FQNEAQ. Using immunoSEQ multiplex PCR, the repertoire was profiled, and TCRdb retains in-frame clones only, with some absent. Here the sample spans approximately 150,000 clones, roughly 90% being singletons. The chain combines TRBV7-8 with TRBJ2-7; 8 positions match TRBD2. The sample was peripheral blood. This TCR came from a woman between 50 and 59 years old with acute or convalescent COVID-19. The CDR3: CASSFAGGGFSYEQYF. The CDR3 nucleotides are TGTGCCAGCAGCTTTGCTGGCGGGGGGTTCTCCTACGAGCAGTACTTC.